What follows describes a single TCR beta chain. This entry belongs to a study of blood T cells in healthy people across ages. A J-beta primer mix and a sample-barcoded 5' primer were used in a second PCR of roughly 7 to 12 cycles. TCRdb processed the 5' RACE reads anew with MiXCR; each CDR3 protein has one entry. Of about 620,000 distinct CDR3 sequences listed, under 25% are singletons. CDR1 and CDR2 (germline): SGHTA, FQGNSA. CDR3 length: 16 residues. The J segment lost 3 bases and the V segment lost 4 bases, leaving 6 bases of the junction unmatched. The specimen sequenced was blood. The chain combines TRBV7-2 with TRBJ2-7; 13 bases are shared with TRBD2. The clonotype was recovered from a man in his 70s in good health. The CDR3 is CASSSPRTSGSYEQYF. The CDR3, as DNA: TGTGCCAGCAGCTCCCCACGGACTAGCGGGAGCTACGAGCAGTACTTC.